These 23 T cell receptor beta chains share one sample of origin, sequenced in a study of blood T cell repertoires in COVID-19. Clones were sequenced by immunoSEQ multiplex PCR, and TCRdb holds only the in-frame ones, with some missing. The sample has some 400,000 clones, about 90% seen once. The source material was PBMCs or T cells enriched from blood (not recorded which). The receptors derive from a man aged 25 to 40 who had recovered from COVID-19.

This rearrangement joins TRBV5-4 to TRBJ2-1; D not resolved. Trimming shortened V by 3 bases and J by 8 bases, and 9 bases separated the two germline ends. Looked up from germline, CDR1 is SGHNT and CDR2 is YYREEE (reference sequence). This CDR3 has 12 residues. DNA of the CDR3: TGTGCCAGCAGCTCAGTGGGCTATGAGCAGTTCTTC. This encodes CASSSVGYEQFF.

The CDR3 region has the DNA TGTGCCAGCACCCGGGACAGGTGGGGTTCACCCCTCCACTTT. It yields the protein CASTRDRWGSPLHF. This rearrangement joins TRBV5-6 to TRBJ1-6, with 8 nucleotides matching TRBD1. The CDR3 is 14 residues long. Germline CDR1 SGHDT, CDR2 YYEEEE. V lost 6 bases to trimming and J lost 9 bases; unmatched junction nucleotides: 8.

This clone was found a few times. V and J are TRBV6-6 and TRBJ2-3; no clear D. The germline V gene encodes CDR1 MNHNY and CDR2 SVGAGI (reference sequence). The CDR3 runs 12 residues. With 6 bases removed from V and 0 bases from J, the gap between germline ends came to 4 bases. As DNA, the CDR3 is TGTGCCAGCAGCCTCAGCACAGATACGCAGTATTTT. This encodes CASSLSTDTQYF.

J is TRBJ2-7 and V is TRBV7-9; D is possibly TRBD2 (6 bases). Per germline, CDR1 SEHNR and CDR2 FQNEAQ (reference sequence). CDR3 size: 13 residues. Trimming cost V 3 bases and J 7 bases, with 13 bases left between them. CDR3 nucleotide sequence: TGTGCCAGCAGCTTGAATCTACGGGGGGAGCAGTACTTC. This encodes CASSLNLRGEQYF.

The rearrangement uses TRBV7-2 and TRBJ1-1; unclear D gene. The CDR3 consists of 13 residues. The germline CDR1 and CDR2 sequences are SGHTA and FQGNSA. Trimming removed 1 base at V and 5 bases at J, with 8 bases between. The CDR3 sequence: CASSLVTRTEAFF. The DNA of the CDR3 is TGTGCCAGCAGCTTAGTGACTAGAACTGAAGCTTTCTTT.

The gene calls are TRBV7-2 and TRBJ1-1; perhaps TRBD1 as D (5 bases). V was clipped by 4 bases and J by 4 bases, with 16 bases between them. This CDR3 has 15 amino acids. The germline V gene has CDR1 SGHTA and CDR2 FQGNSA. CDR3 sequence: CASSSLRVRATEAFF. CDR3 nucleotide sequence: TGTGCCAGCAGCTCTCTTAGGGTCAGGGCCACTGAAGCTTTCTTT.

The CDR3 DNA follows: TGTGCCAGCAGTGAACTAGGCGAGACCCAGTACTTC. Its translation is CASSELGETQYF. This chain links TRBV2 with TRBJ2-5, with D unresolved. The germline V gene encodes CDR1 SNHLY and CDR2 FYNNEI. The CDR3 is 12 amino acids. Trimming cost V 2 bases and J 5 bases, with 6 bases left between them.

This clone was found once. The gene calls are TRBV11-2 and TRBJ1-6; D not resolved. Trimming took 0 bases from V and 14 from J, leaving 11 bases between them. CDR1 is SGHAT and CDR2 is FQNNGV in the germline V gene. This CDR3 region has 13 residues. The CDR3 protein is CASSLDEIGTLHF. CDR3 DNA: TGTGCCAGCAGCTTAGATGAGATTGGTACCCTCCACTTT.

The chain joins TRBV5-1 to TRBJ2-7, with unresolved D. The germline V gene encodes CDR1 SGHRS and CDR2 YFSETQ. CDR3 size: 14 residues. V gave up 4 bases and J gave up 0 bases, with 11 bases separating them. CDR3 nucleotides: TGCGCCAGCAGCCCCGAACGGTACTCCTACGAGCAGTACTTC. Translation: CASSPERYSYEQYF.

This chain connects TRBV5-4 to TRBJ2-1, with 9 bases identical to TRBD2. The junction had 11 bases not matched to a gene; V was cut back by 4 bases and J by 6 bases. The CDR3 is made up of 16 amino acids. Germline V gives CDR1 SGHNT, CDR2 YYREEE (reference sequence). The CDR3 spells CASSLEGTSFFNEQFF. The CDR3 DNA follows: TGTGCCAGCAGCCTGGAGGGGACTAGCTTCTTCAATGAGCAGTTCTTC.

The rearrangement joins TRBV10-3 to TRBJ2-1, with a weak D call TRBD1 (6 bases). V lost 7 bases to trimming and J lost 2 bases, with 33 bases between them. The CDR3 runs 21 residues. Germline CDR1 reads ENHRY; CDR2 reads SYGVKD. Here the CDR3 reads CAINIPIPGTRSLFTYNEQFF. For the CDR3, the DNA is TGTGCCATCAACATACCGATTCCCGGGACAAGGAGCCTTTTCACCTACAATGAGCAGTTCTTC.

The CDR3: CASSQAVNGYTF. The CDR3 DNA is TGTGCCAGTAGTCAGGCTGTCAATGGCTACACCTTC. The chain links TRBV19 to TRBJ1-2; D unclear. The CDR3 runs to 12 residues. V was pared by 5 bases and J by 6 bases, with 10 bases between. Germline V gene sequence: CDR1 LNHDA, CDR2 SQIVND (reference sequence).

The V gene is TRBV29-1, the J gene TRBJ1-4; a weak D match, TRBD1 (5 bases). V was clipped by 6 bases and J by 6 bases, with 17 bases between them. Germline V CDR1 and CDR2: SQVTM, ANQGSEA. The CDR3 sequence is 14 residues long. The CDR3 region has the DNA TGCAGCGTCCTCCTCGTGGGGCCCTATGAAAAACTGTTTTTT. This sequence encodes CSVLLVGPYEKLFF.

The count of this clone is one. The chain recombines TRBV5-4 with TRBJ1-4, with TRBD1 matching 8 bases. Germline loops: CDR1 SGHNT, CDR2 YYREEE (reference sequence). With V trimmed by 2 bases and J by 6 bases, 3 bases remained unmatched. This CDR3 is 14 amino acids long. In nucleotides, the CDR3 is TGTGCCAGCAGCTTTGGACAGGGTCATGAAAAACTGTTTTTT. Its protein is CASSFGQGHEKLFF.

As regards this clone: In the same sample, other DNA sequences code for this CDR3. The chain joins TRBV14 to TRBJ1-3; no clear D. The CDR3 consists of 13 residues. CDR1 is SGHDN and CDR2 is FVKESK in the germline V gene. Deletions cut 1 base from V and 4 bases from J, with 5 bases between. The CDR3 reads CASSQGLGNTIYF. In nucleotides, the CDR3 is TGTGCCAGCAGCCAAGGGCTGGGAAACACCATATATTTT.

The rearrangement uses TRBV9 and TRBJ1-2, with 7 bases matching TRBD1. V gave up 0 bases and J gave up 6 bases; unmatched junction bases: 8. There are 15 residues in the CDR3. CDR1 SGDLS and CDR2 YYNGEE come from the germline V gene. DNA of the CDR3: TGTGCCAGCAGCGTAGCTCTCACAGGGGAAGATGGCTACACCTTC. Amino acid sequence: CASSVALTGEDGYTF.

This clone turned up a few times. The same CDR3 also results from other DNA sequences found in this sample. The rearrangement joins TRBV9 to TRBJ1-1, with a weak D call TRBD1 (5 bases). Germline assignment: CDR1 SGDLS and CDR2 YYNGEE. The CDR3 spans 13 residues. V lost 3 bases and J lost 11, with 17 bases in between. DNA for the CDR3: TGTGCCAGCAGCGAAAGTGGGGGAGGTGAGGCTTTCTTT. Its translation is CASSESGGGEAFF.

This rearrangement joins TRBV4-2 to TRBJ1-2; perhaps TRBD1 as D (5 bases). Trimming cost V 1 base and J 5 bases, with 14 bases left between them. CDR3 length: 15 amino acids. Germline V lookup: CDR1 LGHNA, CDR2 YNFKEQ. The DNA of the CDR3 is TGTGCCAGCAGCCAAGTTGACCCGGGGGTATATGGCTACACCTTC. This encodes CASSQVDPGVYGYTF.

This chain links TRBV5-1 with TRBJ1-2; TRBD1 might be the D (5 bases). Germline CDR1 reads SGHRS; CDR2 reads YFSETQ. The V and J ends lost 5 bases and 5 bases respectively, with 16 bases between them. The CDR3 has 14 residues. In nucleotides, the CDR3 is TGCGCCAGCAGGGGGGACTCCAATTCGTATGGCTACACCTTC. Amino acids: CASRGDSNSYGYTF.

The chain has TRBV3-1 (or the pseudogene TRBV3-2) and TRBJ1-5; perhaps TRBD1 as D (6 bases). Germline CDR1 reads LGHDT; CDR2 reads YNNKEL (reference sequence). V was clipped by 3 bases and J by 12 bases, with 15 bases between them. This CDR3 is 13 amino acids long. The CDR3 bases are TGTGCCAGCAGCCATTACCCGACAGGCAACCAGCATTTT. Protein sequence: CASSHYPTGNQHF.

Points on this clone: This CDR3 is also generated by other DNA sequences in the sample. The chain has TRBV4-3 and TRBJ1-1, with TRBD1 identical over 7 bases. The CDR3 is made up of 15 amino acids. Trimming removed 0 bases from V and 5 bases from J; junction bases left unmatched: 6. Per the germline V gene, CDR1 is LGHNA and CDR2 is YSLEER. The CDR3 DNA reads TGCGCCAGCAGCCAAGATCGGGCAGGGGGTACTGAAGCTTTCTTT. Its translation is CASSQDRAGGTEAFF.

The gene calls are TRBV7-8 and TRBJ2-5; perhaps TRBD2 as D (5 bases). V lost 1 base to trimming and J lost 5 bases, with 11 bases between them. This CDR3 comprises 14 residues. CDR1 and CDR2 (germline): SGHVS, FQNEAQ. Here the CDR3 reads CASSLGAGEETQYF. The CDR3 region has the DNA TGTGCCAGCAGCTTAGGTGCGGGTGAGGAGACCCAGTACTTC.

The J gene is TRBJ2-7, the V gene TRBV15, with a tentative D call TRBD2 (5 bases). Germline assignment: CDR1 LNHNV and CDR2 YYDKDF (reference sequence). The CDR3 is 15 amino acids. With 0 bases removed from V and 4 bases from J, the gap between germline ends came to 13 bases. As DNA, the CDR3 is TGTGCCACCAGCAGAGAATTGGGAGCCACATACGAGCAGTACTTC. It translates to CATSRELGATYEQYF. Based on the CDR3 plus reference TRBV15 and TRBJ2-7, the full variable domain is DAMVIQNPRYQVTQFGKPVTLSCSQTLNHNVMYWYQQKSSQAPKLLFHYYDKDFNNEADTPDNFQSRRPNTSFCFLDIRSPGLGDTAMYLCATSRELGATYEQYFGPGTRLTVT.